This TCR beta chain was sequenced during a study of Tregs in tolerant kidney transplant recipients (dated by TCRdb to between 2017 and 2020). Notes on the research overall: Related donors were used in the transplants with nonmyeloablative bone marrow transplantation, and mixed chimerism was transient in the human trials. The study used TCRbeta sequencing to identify donor-specific regulatory T cells before combined kidney and bone marrow transplantation, then tracked those cells after transplant. Overall results and qualifications from the work: Expanding Tregs with activated donor B cells appeared to identify the most biologically relevant and donor-specific TCRbeta repertoire. For some patients, the PCR primers changed as time went on, which meant samples from those patients could not be compared with one another at the nucleotide level. Biological reproducibility was not directly assessed, although technical replication error appeared to be minimal. In tolerant patients, donor-specific Tregs expanded more than Tregs overall, which suggests antigen-driven rather than nonspecific expansion. Because only a small number of patients were included, the study had limitations, and the results will need to be validated in larger populations as well as under other immunosuppression protocols.

Taken from the germline V gene, the CDR1 and CDR2 loops are SNHLY and FYNNEI. The CDR3, cysteine through phenylalanine, is 14 amino acids long. Left in the record is the CDR3 DNA by itself, 42 bases read in frame from the first base. V trim: 5 bases; J trim: 1 base; unmatched bases: 2. In regard to this clone: The antigen it binds to is not known. No clone much larger than this one lies a single base away; base qualities are absent.

Genomic DNA was extracted from sorted cells with the QIAGEN DNeasy Blood and Tissue Kit for TCRbeta CDR3 sequencing. High-throughput TCRbeta CDR3 sequencing was carried out commercially through immunoSEQ, with PCR amplification with bias correction and internal controls included. The authors' analysis ran thus. Unique productive TCRbeta sequences were defined by CDR3 nucleotide sequence where primers matched, and otherwise by CDR3 amino acid sequence together with Vbeta and Jbeta genes. To correct sorting error, sequences shared between sorted populations at a frequency ratio of 2:1 or less were removed; the rest were assigned to the higher population. Donor-reactive sequences were defined as at least 5-fold expanded in CFSE-low cells versus unstimulated cells, with frequency of at least 0.01% in CFSE-low cells. Repertoire divergence was quantified by Jensen-Shannon divergence calculated from the top 100 TCRbeta sequences ranked by frequency. For any sample with multiple sequencing runs, sorting error was corrected in each run separately before the runs were pooled. The table comes from immuneACCESS by way of TCRdb, which keeps in-frame sequences with V and J called. Part of the clones is missing from these tables; in studies checked, under half for an unresolved V gene and the rest for unknown reasons. V, J and clone size are those of that table, while D and trimming were read from the DNA. Here the sample has approximately 99,000 clones; nearly 90% occur a single time. The ten largest account for nearly 0.35% of the sample.

This specimen's time point label, per the study, means: blood sample drawn before combined kidney and bone marrow transplant. Unstimulated Tregs (CD4+CD25+CD127-), CD4+ non-Tregs (CD4+CD25-), CD4 and CD8 cells were FACS-sorted from thawed PBMCs. Patients were a few combined kidney and bone marrow transplant recipients from the ITN036ST trial, and only these trial subjects had samples available. Healthy control blood was processed by Ficoll density gradient to PBMCs and cryopreserved; patient PBMCs were collected before and after transplant. The chain employs TRBV2 and TRBJ1-1, and 9 bases in between align with TRBD1. The sequencing used CD4+ T cells from blood, collected before the transplant. The receptor was isolated from a human donor who received a combined kidney and bone marrow transplant. The bases read TGTGCCAGCAGTACGACAGGGGGGAACACTGAAGCTTTCTTT. Translated, it gives CASSTTGGNTEAFF.